This T cell receptor beta chain was found in a study of radiation and T cells in renal cell carcinoma. Sample time point: blood 4 weeks post-SBRT, at nephrectomy. Treatment specified: 15 Gy SBRT to primary tumor, nephrectomy 4 weeks later. The protocol was immunoSEQ multiplex PCR, while the TCRdb copy is restricted to in-frame clones and leaves out a portion. The sample yields around 170,000 clones, 88% seen once. This TCR was recovered from a woman aged 45 to 65 with renal cell carcinoma. This material consisted of blood, taken from a patient whose treatment included radiotherapy and nephrectomy.

The CDR3 spells CASSLAQGRPNTIYF. DNA of the CDR3: TGTGCCAGCAGCTTAGCCCAGGGAAGACCAAACACCATATATTTT. The chain combines TRBV7-9 with TRBJ1-3, with a tentative D call TRBD1 (5 bases). Germline CDR1 reads SEHNR; CDR2 reads FQNEAQ (reference sequence). Trimming left V 0 bases short and J 6 bases short, with 12 bases between. The CDR3 is 15 amino acids.